This T cell receptor (beta chain) was found in a study of T cells after yellow fever vaccination. Generation of TCR cDNA used 5'RACE template switching (which added a universal primer site and UMIs). TCRdb ran MiXCR on the 5' RACE reads and lists one entry per CDR3 protein. The sample holds some 170,000 distinct CDR3 sequences; 9.3% are singletons and the top ten take roughly a third. The CDR3 loop spans 16 amino acids. V was cut by 2 bases and J by 6 bases, with 19 bases left in between. Per germline, CDR1 LGHNA and CDR2 YSLEER. Material: CD8+ T cells sorted from PBMCs, obtained 45 days after the yellow fever booster vaccination. This rearrangement joins TRBV4-3 to TRBJ1-2; D uncertain. The TCR sequence derives from a man aged 18 to 29 who received the YFV17D yellow fever vaccine. The CDR3 DNA reads as TGCGCCAGCAGCCAATTCGTAGGGTCTGAGGCTGATGGCTACACCTTC. Translating it yields CASSQFVGSEADGYTF.